This passage covers 20 T cell receptor beta chains from one sample sequenced in a study of vaccination and CD4 T cells after COVID-19 (dated 2022 in TCRdb). No antigen has been assigned to these receptors. Library creation used PCR. The instrument given in TCRdb is Illumina iSeq 100. TCR sequencing of DNA from cultured CD4+ T cells used the Oncomine TCR Beta short-read assay at the Johns Hopkins FTIC core. TCRdb cleaned the public reads at Q25 with fastp, built clones with MiXCR and kept in-frame beta chains. Each CDR3 protein gets just one entry, which takes the most common genes and DNA from the rows behind it. The sample table records just over 20,000 distinct CDR3 sequences; about 52% of these occur just once. 3.5% to 6% of the sample belongs to the ten largest clones. The treatment or condition label, read with the paper, signifies: approximately 10-day PBMC culture with coronavirus spike peptide pools or control peptides (ViraFEST assay).

Sequences were obtained from CD4+ T cells from blood, cultured in vitro. These receptors all come from a human donor who had recovered from COVID-19.

The J gene is TRBJ1-2, the V gene TRBV6-1; D not certain. Germline V gene data show CDR1 as MNHNS and CDR2 as SASEGT. The V end was cut by 7 bases, the J end by 6 bases, with 18 bases between. The CDR3 consists of 14 residues. The CDR3 loop is CASNPSFRSHGYTF. DNA of the CDR3: TGTGCCAGCAACCCCAGCTTCAGGAGCCATGGCTACACCTTC.

This CDR3 is CASMGRGDNEQFF. DNA for the CDR3: TGTGCCAGCATGGGGCGGGGAGACAATGAGCAGTTCTTC. The chain is built from TRBV2 and TRBJ2-1; TRBD2 might be the D (6 bases). The ends were cut back, 7 bases at V and 5 bases at J, with 12 bases in the middle. CDR1 and CDR2 from the germline V gene are SNHLY and FYNNEI. The CDR3 sequence is 13 residues long. Full variable domain (rest looked up from reference TRBV2 and TRBJ2-1): EPEVTQTPSHQVTQMGQEVILRCVPISNHLYFYWYRQILGQKVEFLVSFYNNEISEKSEIFDDQFSVERPDGSNFTLKIRSTKLEDSAMYFCASMGRGDNEQFFGPGTRLTVL.

The chain is built from TRBV7-8 and TRBJ2-5, with 7 bases identical to TRBD1. CDR1 and CDR2 from the germline V gene are SGHVS and FQNEAQ. Trimming at V came to 5 bases and at J to 3 bases, leaving 12 bases not matched to a gene. The CDR3 contains 16 residues. The CDR3 spells CASSREIWDREETQYF. The CDR3 nucleotides are TGTGCCAGCAGCCGAGAAATATGGGACAGAGAAGAGACCCAGTACTTC.

J is TRBJ2-4 and V is TRBV20-1, with D possibly matching TRBD2 (6 bases). This CDR3 has 11 amino acids. The V gene's germline CDR1 is DFQATT and CDR2 SNEGSKA (reference sequence). Trimming took 6 bases from V and 9 from J, leaving 12 bases between them. DNA of the CDR3: TGCAGTGCGGGGGACTTGGGCATTCAGTACTTC. Translated: CSAGDLGIQYF.

The rearrangement joins TRBV6-1 to TRBJ2-3, with TRBD2 identical over 8 bases. J was trimmed by 3 bases and V by 6 bases; bases with no gene match: 11. This CDR3 has 16 residues. CDR1 is MNHNS and CDR2 is SASEGT in the germline V gene. Written as DNA, the CDR3 is TGTGCCAGCAGCCCCCGGAGGGGCGGGGGGACAGATACGCAGTATTTT. Translated, it gives CASSPRRGGGTDTQYF.

This clonotype was seen once. This sequence joins TRBV24-1 and TRBJ1-1; no clear D gene. The V gene lost 4 bases and the J gene lost 2 bases, with 19 bases spanning the gap. The CDR3 contains 17 residues. Germline CDR1 is KGHDR and CDR2 is SFDVKD. Here the CDR3 DNA reads TGTGCCACCAGTGACTCTGACAAACCCGGCCGAAACACTGAAGCTTTCTTT. Its protein is CATSDSDKPGRNTEAFF.

The genes are TRBV20-1 and TRBJ2-7; 9 bases agree with TRBD1. After removal of 5 bases from V and 5 bases from J, the junction contained 10 bases not matched to a gene. The germline V gene has CDR1 DFQATT and CDR2 SNEGSKA (reference sequence). The CDR3 has 14 amino acids. Here the CDR3 reads CSAEPGTGNNEQYF. The CDR3 DNA sequence: TGCAGTGCTGAACCCGGGACAGGGAACAACGAGCAGTACTTC.

The chain recombines TRBV12-3 or TRBV12-4 with TRBJ2-2; tentatively, D is TRBD1 or TRBD2 (5 bases each). With 3 bases removed from V and 5 bases from J, the gap between germline ends came to 16 bases. The CDR3 spans 16 residues. The CDR3 protein is CASSLNGQRGTGELFF. The DNA of the CDR3 is TGTGCCAGCAGTTTGAACGGGCAGAGGGGTACCGGGGAGCTGTTTTTT.

This chain uses TRBV7-2 with TRBJ2-7, with 8 bases matching TRBD2. The CDR3 sequence is 14 residues long. Losses at the gene ends were 0 bases for V and 3 bases for J; bases not matched to a gene: 1. Germline-derived CDR1 and CDR2 are SGHTA and FQGNSA. The CDR3 here is CASSLASGSYEQYF. CDR3 bases: TGTGCCAGCAGCTTAGCCAGCGGGAGCTACGAGCAGTACTTC.

V is TRBV20-1 and J is TRBJ1-5; a weak D match, TRBD1 (6 bases). Trimming removed 0 bases from V and 7 bases from J, with 16 bases in between. CDR1 DFQATT and CDR2 SNEGSKA come from the germline V gene (reference sequence). The CDR3 is made up of 15 amino acids. CDR3 sequence (DNA): TGCAGTGCTAGAGAGGGGGGGGCCGGGGGGCAGCCCCAGCATTTT. Residues: CSAREGGAGGQPQHF.

This clonotype has only a few counts. The chain links TRBV7-2 to TRBJ2-3; 8 bases fit TRBD1. V lost 2 bases, J lost 3 bases, and 1 base stayed unmatched. The CDR3 is 14 amino acids. The germline CDR1 and CDR2 sequences are SGHTA and FQGNSA. The CDR3 region has the DNA TGTGCCAGCAGCTTACAGGGGGCAACAGATACGCAGTATTTT. It specifies CASSLQGATDTQYF. Based on the CDR3 plus reference TRBV7-2 and TRBJ2-3, the full variable domain is GAGVSQSPSNKVTEKGKDVELRCDPISGHTALYWYRQSLGQGLEFLIYFQGNSAPDKSGLPSDRFSAERTGGSVSTLTIQRTQQEDSAVYLCASSLQGATDTQYFGPGTRLTVL.

V and J are TRBV2 and TRBJ2-1; 10 nucleotides line up with TRBD2. This CDR3 is 15 amino acids long. V dropped 6 bases and J dropped 7; count of bases not matched to a gene: 9. Germline V gives CDR1 SNHLY, CDR2 FYNNEI. The CDR3: CASSLLAGVGNEQFF. CDR3 DNA: TGTGCCAGCAGCCTCCTAGCGGGAGTAGGGAATGAGCAGTTCTTC.

V and J are TRBV2 and TRBJ2-3; D remains ambiguous. The CDR3 has 13 amino acids. CDR1 and CDR2 (germline): SNHLY, FYNNEI. Trimming shortened V by 9 bases and J by 2 bases, and 12 bases separated the two germline ends. Here the CDR3 DNA reads TGTGCCAGTATCGGCCAGCTCACAGATACGCAGTATTTT. The encoded protein is CASIGQLTDTQYF.

This clonotype is labeled medium-sized. The rearrangement joins TRBV25-1 to TRBJ1-5, with a possible D match to TRBD1 (5 bases). The CDR3 runs to 11 residues. Trimming cost V 9 bases and J 6 bases, with 9 bases left between them. From germline, CDR1 is MGHDK and CDR2 SYGVNS. The CDR3 nucleotides are TGTGCCAGTCTAACAGGTCAGCCCCAGCATTTT. Translating it yields CASLTGQPQHF.

CDR3 loop: CASSEWGWSNQPQHF. In nucleotides, the CDR3 is TGTGCCAGCAGTGAATGGGGTTGGAGCAATCAGCCCCAGCATTTT. The chain couples TRBV6-1 to TRBJ1-5; D is unclear. Germline CDR1 is MNHNS and CDR2 is SASEGT. The V end was cut by 2 bases, the J end by 1 base, with 9 bases between. This CDR3 has 15 amino acids.

CDR3 DNA: TGCAGTGCCGACGGGGGGGAGAGGCCCAAAAACATTCAGTACTTC. Protein sequence: CSADGGERPKNIQYF. V usage is TRBV20-1 and J usage is TRBJ2-4; 8 positions agree with TRBD2. The J segment lost 2 bases and the V segment lost 6 bases, leaving 9 bases of the junction unmatched. CDR1 is DFQATT, CDR2 SNEGSKA, per germline (reference sequence). There are 15 residues in the CDR3.

The chain carries TRBV11-2 and TRBJ2-7; 8 bases match TRBD2. This CDR3 comprises 15 residues. Germline CDR1 and CDR2: SGHAT and FQNNGV. V was clipped by 4 bases and J by 2 bases; unmatched bases: 7. This CDR3 is CASSSNVGRAYEQYF. CDR3 bases: TGTGCCAGCAGCTCCAATGTCGGGAGGGCCTACGAGCAGTACTTC.

The rearrangement joins TRBV10-3 to TRBJ1-4, with 10 nucleotides matching TRBD1. Germline assignment: CDR1 ENHRY and CDR2 SYGVKD. This CDR3 contains 13 residues. V trimming: 6 bases; J trimming: 6 bases; junction bases outside the gene matches: 1. The CDR3 nucleotides are TGTGCCATCAGCGGGACAGGGGATGAAAAACTGTTTTTT. It specifies CAISGTGDEKLFF.

The chain combines TRBV4-1 with TRBJ2-5; D not certain. V was pared by 0 bases and J by 5 bases, with 4 bases between. From germline, CDR1 is MGHRA and CDR2 YSYEKL. The CDR3 totals 12 residues. The CDR3 region has the DNA TGCGCCAGCAGCCAAGATTTCGAGACCCAGTACTTC. As protein: CASSQDFETQYF.

The rearrangement uses TRBV7-6 and TRBJ2-5; possibly TRBD1 or TRBD2 for D (6 bases each). CDR1 SGHVS and CDR2 FNYEAQ come from the germline V gene. The length of the CDR3 is 13 residues. Trimming took off 6 bases at V and 5 bases at J, with 13 bases between the two ends. CDR3 nucleotide sequence: TGTGCCAGCAGTATGAGGGGGAGGGAGACCCAGTACTTC. This encodes CASSMRGRETQYF.